This T cell receptor (beta chain) emerged from a study of cytomegalovirus exposure and HLA in healthy donors. On this clone: Antigen unknown.

Study-wide results and caveats: A later look showed TCR association rates differing by HLA locus, highest for DRB1 and lowest for HLA-C. Cytomegalovirus status, reportedly, was diagnosed with high specificity and sensitivity by the classifier. Looking again later, the authors saw that most CMV-associated TCR beta chains seemed HLA-restricted.

V lost 7 bases and J lost 4, with 11 bases in between. The germline CDR1 and CDR2 sequences are LNHDA and SQIVND (reference sequence). The CDR3 sequence is 13 residues long. PCR was performed using 60 Vbeta and 13 Jbeta primers. Sequencing used immunoSEQ multiplex PCR; TCRdb keeps in-frame clones, though not all of them. The data hold about 150,000 clones, with over 70% observed a single time. The gene calls are TRBV19 and TRBJ1-5; D may be TRBD1 (6 bases). Sequencing was performed on PBMCs. The origin of this receptor is a man under 40 in good health and CMV-seronegative. The CDR3 DNA sequence: TGTGCCAGTACCTGGCAGGGGAATCAGCCCCAGCATTTT. This gives the protein CASTWQGNQPQHF.